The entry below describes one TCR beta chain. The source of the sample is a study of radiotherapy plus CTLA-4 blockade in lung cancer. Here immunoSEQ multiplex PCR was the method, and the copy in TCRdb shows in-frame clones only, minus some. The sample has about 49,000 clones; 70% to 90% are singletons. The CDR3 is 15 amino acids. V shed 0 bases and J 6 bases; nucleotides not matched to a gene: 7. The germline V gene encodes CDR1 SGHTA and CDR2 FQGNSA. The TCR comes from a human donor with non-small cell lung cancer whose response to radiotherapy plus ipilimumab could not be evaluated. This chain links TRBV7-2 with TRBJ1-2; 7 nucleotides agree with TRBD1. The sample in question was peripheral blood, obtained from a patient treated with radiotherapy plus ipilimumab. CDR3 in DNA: TGTGCCAGCAGCTTAGCGGGACAGATGCTTAATGGCTACACCTTC. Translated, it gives CASSLAGQMLNGYTF.